This TCR beta chain was found in a study of beta chain features in type 1 diabetes. The table lists this clone with a few counts. Its antigen is not identified. Findings and caveats of the study: Type 1 diabetes patients showed a moderate but significant shortening of TCRB CDR3s in all four CD4+ subsets. Using cDNA template may skew counts toward highly expressing activated cells.

One heparinised blood draw averaging roughly 120 mL was given by each donor. Sorted CD4+ subsets: naive, central memory, regulatory, stem cell-like memory (CD45RO/CCR7/CD25/CD127/CD95/CD27 panel). Every bit of the isolated RNA underwent reverse transcription, so sequencing read expressed TCRB transcripts. Sequencing was performed with immunoSEQ multiplex PCR; in TCRdb, only in-frame clones are kept and a portion is missing. This sample carries roughly 340,000 clones, approximately 15% of them seen once, and the ten largest clones take 0.015%. Sequencing input: naive CD4+ T cells from blood. The sequence came from a young woman with type 1 diabetes.

CDR3: CACGTGGGYTF. The CDR3 region has the DNA TGTGCCTGCGGGACAGGGGGTGGCTACACCTTC. The gene calls are TRBV30 and TRBJ1-2; 11 bases are shared with TRBD1. Germline V gives CDR1 GTSNPN, CDR2 SVGIG (reference sequence). The CDR3 loop spans 11 amino acids. Losses at the gene ends were 6 bases for V and 7 bases for J; bases not matched to a gene: 1. The full variable domain, its missing parts supplied by reference TRBV30 and TRBJ1-2, is SQTIHQWPATLVQPVGSPLSLECTVEGTSNPNLYWYRQAAGRGLQLLFYSVGIGQISSEVPQNLSASRPQDRQFILSSKKLLLSDSGFYLCACGTGGGYTFGSGTRLTVV.